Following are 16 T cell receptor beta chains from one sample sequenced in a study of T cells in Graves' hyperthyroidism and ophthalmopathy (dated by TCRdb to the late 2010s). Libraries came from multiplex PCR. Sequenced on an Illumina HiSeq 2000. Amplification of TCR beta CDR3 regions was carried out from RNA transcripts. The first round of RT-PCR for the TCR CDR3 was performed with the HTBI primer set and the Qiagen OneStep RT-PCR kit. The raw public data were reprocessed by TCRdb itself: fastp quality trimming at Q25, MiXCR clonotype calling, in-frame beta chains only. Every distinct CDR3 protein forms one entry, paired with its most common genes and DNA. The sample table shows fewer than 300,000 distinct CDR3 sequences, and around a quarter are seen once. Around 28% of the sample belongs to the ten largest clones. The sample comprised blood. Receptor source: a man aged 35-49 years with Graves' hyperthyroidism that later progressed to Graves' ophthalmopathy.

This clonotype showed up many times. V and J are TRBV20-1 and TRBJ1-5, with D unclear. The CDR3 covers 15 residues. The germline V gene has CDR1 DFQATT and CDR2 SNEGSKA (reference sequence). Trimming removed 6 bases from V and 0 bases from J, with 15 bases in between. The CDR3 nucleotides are TGCAGTGCCACGAAGGGCCGTAATAGCAATCAGCCCCAGCATTTT. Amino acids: CSATKGRNSNQPQHF.

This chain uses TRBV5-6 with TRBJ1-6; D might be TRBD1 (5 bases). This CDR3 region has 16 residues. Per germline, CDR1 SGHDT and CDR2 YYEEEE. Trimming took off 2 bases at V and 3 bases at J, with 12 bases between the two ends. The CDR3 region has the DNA TGTGCCAGCAGCTTTCGGGGCAGTTTCTATAATTCACCCCTCCACTTT. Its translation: CASSFRGSFYNSPLHF.

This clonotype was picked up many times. The CDR3 DNA reads TGTGCCATCAGGAGAGACAGGGGAGAGACCCAGTACTTC. Residues: CAIRRDRGETQYF. The V gene is TRBV10-3, the J gene TRBJ2-5; 8 bases align to TRBD1. Per germline, CDR1 ENHRY and CDR2 SYGVKD. The length of the CDR3 is 13 residues. V was pared by 6 bases and J by 4 bases, with 4 bases of the junction left unmatched.

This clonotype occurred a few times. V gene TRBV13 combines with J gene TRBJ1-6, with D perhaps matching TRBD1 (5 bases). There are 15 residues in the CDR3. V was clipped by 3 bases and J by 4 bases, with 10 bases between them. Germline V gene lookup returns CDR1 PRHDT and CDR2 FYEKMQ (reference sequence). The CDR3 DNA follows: TGTGCCAGCAGCTTCCGGGACGGATATAATTCACCCCTCCACTTT. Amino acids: CASSFRDGYNSPLHF. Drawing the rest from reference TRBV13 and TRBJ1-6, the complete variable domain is AAGVIQSPRHLIKEKRETATLKCYPIPRHDTVYWYQQGPGQDPQFLISFYEKMQSDKGSIPDRFSAQQFSDYHSELNMSSLELGDSALYFCASSFRDGYNSPLHFGNGTRLTVT.

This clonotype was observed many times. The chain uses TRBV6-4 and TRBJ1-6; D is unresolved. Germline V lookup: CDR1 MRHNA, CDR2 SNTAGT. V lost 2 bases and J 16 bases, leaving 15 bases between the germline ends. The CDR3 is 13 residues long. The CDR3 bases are TGTGCCAGCAGTGACACTCGGGGTCGGAAGCTCCACTTT. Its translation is CASSDTRGRKLHF.

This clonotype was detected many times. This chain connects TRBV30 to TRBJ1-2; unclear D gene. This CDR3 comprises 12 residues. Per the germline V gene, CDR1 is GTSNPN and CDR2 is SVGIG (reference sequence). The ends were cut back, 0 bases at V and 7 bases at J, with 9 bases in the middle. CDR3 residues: CAWSVRKGGYTF. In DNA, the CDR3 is TGTGCCTGGAGTGTACGAAAGGGTGGCTACACCTTC.

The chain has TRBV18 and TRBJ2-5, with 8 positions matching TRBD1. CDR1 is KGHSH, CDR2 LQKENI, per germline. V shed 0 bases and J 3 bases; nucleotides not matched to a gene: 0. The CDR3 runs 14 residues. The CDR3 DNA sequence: TGTGCCAGCTCACCACCGGACAGGGAAGAGACCCAGTACTTC. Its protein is CASSPPDREETQYF. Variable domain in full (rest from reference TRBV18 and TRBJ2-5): NAGVMQNPRHLVRRRGQEARLRCSPMKGHSHVYWYRQLPEEGLKFMVYLQKENIIDESGMPKERFSAEFPKEGPSILRIQQVVRGDSAAYFCASSPPDREETQYFGPGTRLLVL.

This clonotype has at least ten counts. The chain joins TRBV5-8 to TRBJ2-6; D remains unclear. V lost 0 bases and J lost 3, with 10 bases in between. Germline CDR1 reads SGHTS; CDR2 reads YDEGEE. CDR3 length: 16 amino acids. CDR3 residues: CASSLEGSVGANVLTF. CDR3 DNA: TGTGCCAGCAGCTTGGAAGGGTCGGTTGGGGCCAACGTCCTGACTTTC.

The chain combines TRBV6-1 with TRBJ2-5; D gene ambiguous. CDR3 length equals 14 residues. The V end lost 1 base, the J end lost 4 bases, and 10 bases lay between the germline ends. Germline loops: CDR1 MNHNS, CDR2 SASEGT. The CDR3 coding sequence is TGTGCCAGCAGTGAAGGAACTAACCGAGAGACCCAGTACTTC. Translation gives CASSEGTNRETQYF.

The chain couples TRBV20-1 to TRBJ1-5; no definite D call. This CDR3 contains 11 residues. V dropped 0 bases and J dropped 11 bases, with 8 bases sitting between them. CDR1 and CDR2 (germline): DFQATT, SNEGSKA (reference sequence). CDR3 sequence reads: CSARDGQAQHF. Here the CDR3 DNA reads TGCAGTGCTAGAGATGGGCAGGCCCAGCATTTT.

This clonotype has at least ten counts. The CDR3: CASSYLFGTVNTEAFF. As DNA, the CDR3 is TGTGCCAGCAGCTACCTTTTTGGGACAGTGAACACTGAAGCTTTCTTT. This chain joins TRBV5-5 and TRBJ1-1; 7 bases agree with TRBD1. V shed 3 bases and J 0 bases; nucleotides not matched to a gene: 8. The germline V gene has CDR1 SGHKS and CDR2 YYEKEE (reference sequence). The CDR3 is 16 residues long.

The CDR3 coding sequence is TGTGCCAGCAGCCGGGGGACGGCGGGTGGCTACACCTTC. It translates to CASSRGTAGGYTF. This rearrangement joins TRBV12-3 or TRBV12-4 to TRBJ1-2; possible D gene TRBD1, 5 bases. There are 13 residues in the CDR3. Trimming stripped 6 bases from V and 7 bases from J, with 15 bases between.

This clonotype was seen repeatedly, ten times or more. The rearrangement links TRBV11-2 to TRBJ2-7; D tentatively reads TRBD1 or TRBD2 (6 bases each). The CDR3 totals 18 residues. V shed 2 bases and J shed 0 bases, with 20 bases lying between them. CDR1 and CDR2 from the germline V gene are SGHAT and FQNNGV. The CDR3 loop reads CASSLRNPLADSSYEQYF. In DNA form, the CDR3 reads TGTGCCAGCAGCTTAAGGAACCCCTTAGCGGACAGCTCCTACGAGCAGTACTTC.

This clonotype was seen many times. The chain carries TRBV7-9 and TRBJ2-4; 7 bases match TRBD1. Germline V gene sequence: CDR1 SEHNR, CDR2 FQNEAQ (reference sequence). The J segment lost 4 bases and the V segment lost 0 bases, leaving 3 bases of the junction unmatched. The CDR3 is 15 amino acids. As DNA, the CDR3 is TGTGCCAGCAGCTTAGCCGGGACAGAAAAAAACATTCAGTACTTC. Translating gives CASSLAGTEKNIQYF.

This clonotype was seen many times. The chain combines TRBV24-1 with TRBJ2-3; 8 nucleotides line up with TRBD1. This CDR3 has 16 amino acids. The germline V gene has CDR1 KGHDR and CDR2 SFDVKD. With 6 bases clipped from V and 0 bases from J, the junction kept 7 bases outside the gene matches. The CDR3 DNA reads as TGTGCCACCAGTCCGGGACAGGAGTCTAGCACAGATACGCAGTATTTT. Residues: CATSPGQESSTDTQYF.

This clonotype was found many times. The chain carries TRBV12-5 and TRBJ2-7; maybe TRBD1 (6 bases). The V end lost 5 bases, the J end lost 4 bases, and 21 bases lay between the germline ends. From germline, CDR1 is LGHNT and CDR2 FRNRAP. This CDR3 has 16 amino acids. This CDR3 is CASGLVAAQGYYEQYF. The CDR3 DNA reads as TGTGCTAGTGGTCTCGTTGCGGCACAGGGTTATTACGAGCAGTACTTC. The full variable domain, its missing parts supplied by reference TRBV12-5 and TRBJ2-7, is DARVTQTPRHKVTEMGQEVTMRCQPILGHNTVFWYRQTMMQGLELLAYFRNRAPLDDSGMPKDRFSAEMPDATLATLKIQPSEPRDSAVYFCASGLVAAQGYYEQYFGPGTRLTVT.